The present T cell receptor beta chain was sequenced within a study of spatial heterogeneity in lung cancer. Study background: Beta-chain sequences were consistently detected more often than alpha-chain sequences.

Stated time point: sample taken at primary tumor resection. This CDR3 has 14 residues. Germline-derived CDR1 and CDR2 are DFQATT and SNEGSKA (reference sequence). The V and J ends lost 4 bases and 6 bases, in that order; junction bases with no gene match: 11. Ten or more counts support this clonotype. MiXCR was run by TCRdb on the 5' RACE reads, yielding one entry per CDR3 protein. The sample includes more than 20,000 distinct CDR3 sequences, just under 6% of them seen just once. The chain joins TRBV20-1 to TRBJ1-2; TRBD1 aligns across 7 bases. Material: PBMCs, obtained at surgery. This receptor was obtained from a male donor with early-stage non-small cell lung cancer. This chain's CDR3 is CSATGGGGADGYTF. Written as DNA, the CDR3 is TGCAGTGCTACCGGCGGAGGGGGCGCCGATGGCTACACCTTC.